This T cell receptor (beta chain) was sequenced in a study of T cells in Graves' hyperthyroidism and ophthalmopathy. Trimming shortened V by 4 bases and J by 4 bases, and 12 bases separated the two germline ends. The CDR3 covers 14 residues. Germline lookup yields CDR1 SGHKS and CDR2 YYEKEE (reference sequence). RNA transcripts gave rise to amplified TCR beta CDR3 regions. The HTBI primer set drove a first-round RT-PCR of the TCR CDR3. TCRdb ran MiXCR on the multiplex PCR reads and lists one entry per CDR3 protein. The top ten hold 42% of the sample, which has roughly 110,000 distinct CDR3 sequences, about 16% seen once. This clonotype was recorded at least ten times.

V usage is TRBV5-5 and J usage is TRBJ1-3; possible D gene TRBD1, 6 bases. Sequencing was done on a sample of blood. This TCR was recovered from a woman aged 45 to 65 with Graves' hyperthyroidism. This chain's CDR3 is CASSGEDSGNTIYF. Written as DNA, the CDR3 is TGTGCCAGCAGCGGCGAGGACAGCGGAAACACCATATATTTT.